This T cell receptor (beta chain) is from a study of Ad26.COV2.S vaccination and SARS-CoV-2 variants. Treatment: around 19 received Ad26.COV2.S at low or high dose, single or two shots; a few received placebo; per-sample allocation not given. Day 63 following the first vaccine or placebo injection was when the samples were taken. TCRdb keeps only in-frame clones here, not all; method: immunoSEQ multiplex PCR. This sample yields 300,000 to 350,000 clones, of which about 88% are seen a single time; around 6.1% belongs to the top ten. This clone was counted only a few times. Trimming shortened V by 3 bases and J by 4 bases, and 13 bases separated the two germline ends. Germline V lookup: CDR1 SGHVS, CDR2 FQNEAQ. The CDR3 has 15 residues.

V gene TRBV7-8 combines with J gene TRBJ2-1, with a tentative D call TRBD1 (6 bases). This TCR was recovered from a person aged 18-65 years who received the Ad26.COV2.S COVID-19 vaccine or a placebo. Specimen: peripheral blood, collected in a trial of Ad26.COV2.S vaccine versus placebo. The CDR3 spells CASSLGLQGYNEQFF. DNA of the CDR3: TGTGCCAGCAGCTTGGGCCTTCAGGGGTACAATGAGCAGTTCTTC.